Listed here are 3 T cell receptor beta chains from one sample, sequenced in a study of cytomegalovirus exposure and HLA in healthy donors. The PCR made use of 60 Vbeta and 13 Jbeta primers. Assay: immunoSEQ multiplex PCR; the TCRdb copy retains only in-frame clones and omits some. The sample shows more than 95,000 clones, around 80% of them seen only once. Sequencing was done on a sample of PBMCs. Source of these receptors: a woman between 40 and 55 years old in good health and CMV-seronegative.

The gene calls are TRBV4-3 and TRBJ2-3; 9 bases map to TRBD2. This CDR3 has 20 amino acids. V shed 4 bases and J 0 bases; nucleotides not matched to a gene: 17. Germline V gene sequence: CDR1 LGHNA, CDR2 YSLEER. This chain's CDR3 is CASSPASRPSGDSSTDTQYF. CDR3 nucleotides: TGCGCCAGCAGCCCTGCGTCTCGGCCTAGCGGGGACTCTAGCACAGATACGCAGTATTTT.

The chain carries TRBV19 and TRBJ1-5, with TRBD1 as a possible D gene (5 bases). CDR3 length equals 17 residues. Per the germline V gene, CDR1 is LNHDA and CDR2 is SQIVND (reference sequence). V was clipped by 10 bases and J by 3 bases, with 25 bases between them. This CDR3 is CATLTSGRAKDNQPQHF. CDR3 DNA sequence: TGTGCCACCCTAACCTCAGGGAGGGCAAAGGACAATCAGCCCCAGCATTTT.

CDR3 bases: TGTGCCAGCAGGAAGCTAGCGGGAGCTAATGAGCAGTTCTTC. The encoded protein is CASRKLAGANEQFF. The V call is TRBV28, the J call TRBJ2-1, with 10 bases fitting TRBD2. The V gene end was trimmed by 6 bases and the J gene end by 7 bases; junction bases not matched to a gene: 6. The CDR3 covers 14 residues. Germline CDR1 and CDR2: MDHEN and SYDVKM.